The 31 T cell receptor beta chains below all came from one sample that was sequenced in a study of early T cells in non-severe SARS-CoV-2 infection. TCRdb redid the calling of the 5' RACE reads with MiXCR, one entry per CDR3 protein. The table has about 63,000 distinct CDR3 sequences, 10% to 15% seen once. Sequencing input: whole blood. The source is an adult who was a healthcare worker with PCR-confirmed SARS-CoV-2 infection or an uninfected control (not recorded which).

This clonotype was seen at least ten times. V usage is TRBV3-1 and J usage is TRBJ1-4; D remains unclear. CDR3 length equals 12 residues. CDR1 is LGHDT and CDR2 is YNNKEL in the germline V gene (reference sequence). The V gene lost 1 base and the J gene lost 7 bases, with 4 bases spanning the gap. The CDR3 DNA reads TGTGCCAGCAGCCAAGCTCGTGAAAAACTGTTTTTT. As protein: CASSQAREKLFF.

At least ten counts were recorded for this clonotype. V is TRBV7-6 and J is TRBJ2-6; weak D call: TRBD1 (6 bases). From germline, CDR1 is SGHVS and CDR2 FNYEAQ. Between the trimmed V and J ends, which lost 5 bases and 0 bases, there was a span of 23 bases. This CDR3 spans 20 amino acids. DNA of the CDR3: TGTGCCAGCAGCCTTAATTTGCACAGGGATTTTGGCTCTGGGGCCAACGTCCTGACTTTC. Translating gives CASSLNLHRDFGSGANVLTF.

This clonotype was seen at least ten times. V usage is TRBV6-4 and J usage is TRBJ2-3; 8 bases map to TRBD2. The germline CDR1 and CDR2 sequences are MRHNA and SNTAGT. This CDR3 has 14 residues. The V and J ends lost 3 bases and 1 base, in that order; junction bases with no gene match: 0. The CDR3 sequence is CASSERGGTDTQYF. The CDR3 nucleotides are TGTGCCAGCAGTGAGCGGGGGGGCACAGATACGCAGTATTTT.

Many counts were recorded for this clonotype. CDR3 coding DNA: TGTGCCAGCTCACGGATGACAGGGTTACCTAATGAAAAACTGTTTTTT. It is translated as CASSRMTGLPNEKLFF. The rearrangement joins TRBV18 to TRBJ1-4; TRBD1 agrees at 7 bases. The junction had 8 bases not matched to a gene; V was cut back by 4 bases and J by 3 bases. Germline values: CDR1 KGHSH, CDR2 LQKENI. CDR3 length: 16 residues.

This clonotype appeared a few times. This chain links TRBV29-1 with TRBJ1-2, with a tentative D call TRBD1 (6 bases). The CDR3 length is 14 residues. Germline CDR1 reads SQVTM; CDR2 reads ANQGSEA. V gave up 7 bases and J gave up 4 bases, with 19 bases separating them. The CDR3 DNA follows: TGCAGCGCGCCGAAAGGGGGAACTCTCTATGGCTACACCTTC. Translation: CSAPKGGTLYGYTF.

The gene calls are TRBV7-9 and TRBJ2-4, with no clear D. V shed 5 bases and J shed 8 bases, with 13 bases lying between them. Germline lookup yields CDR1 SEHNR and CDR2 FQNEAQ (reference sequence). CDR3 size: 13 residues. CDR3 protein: CASSPRPWDIQYF. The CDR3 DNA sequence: TGTGCCAGCAGCCCCCGGCCCTGGGACATTCAGTACTTC.

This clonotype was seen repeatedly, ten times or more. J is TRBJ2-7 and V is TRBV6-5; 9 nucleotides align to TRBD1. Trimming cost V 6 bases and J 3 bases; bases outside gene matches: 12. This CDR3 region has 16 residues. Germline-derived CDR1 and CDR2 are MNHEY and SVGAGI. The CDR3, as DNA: TGTGCCAGCAGCCGAGGGGGGACAGGGATCCTCTACGAGCAGTACTTC. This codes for CASSRGGTGILYEQYF.

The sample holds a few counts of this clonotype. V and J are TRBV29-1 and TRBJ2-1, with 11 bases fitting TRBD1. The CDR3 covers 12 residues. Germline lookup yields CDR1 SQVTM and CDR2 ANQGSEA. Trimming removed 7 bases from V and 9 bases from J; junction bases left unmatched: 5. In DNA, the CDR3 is TGCAGCGGGGGGACAGGGGGATTTGAGCAGTTCTTC. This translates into CSGGTGGFEQFF.

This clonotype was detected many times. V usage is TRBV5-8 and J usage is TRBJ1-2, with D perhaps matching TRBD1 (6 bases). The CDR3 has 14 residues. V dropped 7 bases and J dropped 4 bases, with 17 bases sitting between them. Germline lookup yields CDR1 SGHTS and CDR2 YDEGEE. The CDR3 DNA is TGTGCCAGCCCAACGGGGTCGGGGGCCTATGGCTACACCTTC. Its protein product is CASPTGSGAYGYTF.

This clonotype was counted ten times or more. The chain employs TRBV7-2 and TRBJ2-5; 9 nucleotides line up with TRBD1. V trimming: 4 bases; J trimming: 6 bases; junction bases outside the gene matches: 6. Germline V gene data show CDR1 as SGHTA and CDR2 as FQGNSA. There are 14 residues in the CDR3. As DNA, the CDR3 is TGTGCCAGCAGCTCGGGACAGGGCGGAAAGACCCAGTACTTC. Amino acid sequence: CASSSGQGGKTQYF. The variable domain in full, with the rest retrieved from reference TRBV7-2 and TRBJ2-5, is GAGVSQSPSNKVTEKGKDVELRCDPISGHTALYWYRQSLGQGLEFLIYFQGNSAPDKSGLPSDRFSAERTGGSVSTLTIQRTQQEDSAVYLCASSSGQGGKTQYFGPGTRLLVL.

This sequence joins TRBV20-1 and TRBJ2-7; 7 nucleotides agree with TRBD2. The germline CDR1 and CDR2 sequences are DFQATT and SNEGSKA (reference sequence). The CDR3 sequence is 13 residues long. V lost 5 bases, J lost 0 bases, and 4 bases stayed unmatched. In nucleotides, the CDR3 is TGCAGTGCTGACGGGACTAACTCCTACGAGCAGTACTTC. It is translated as CSADGTNSYEQYF.

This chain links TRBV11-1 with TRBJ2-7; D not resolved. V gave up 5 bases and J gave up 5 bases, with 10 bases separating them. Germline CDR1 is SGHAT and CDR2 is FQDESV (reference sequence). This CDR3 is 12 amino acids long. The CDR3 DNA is TGTGCCAGCAGCCTCGTTGGCGACGAGCAGTACTTC. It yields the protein CASSLVGDEQYF.

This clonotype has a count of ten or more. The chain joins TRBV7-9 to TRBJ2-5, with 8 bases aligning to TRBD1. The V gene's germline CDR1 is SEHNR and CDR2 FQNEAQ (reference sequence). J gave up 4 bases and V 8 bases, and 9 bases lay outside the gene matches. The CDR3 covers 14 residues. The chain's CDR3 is CASSSSGGSETQYF. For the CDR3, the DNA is TGTGCCAGCTCCTCCTCAGGGGGCTCAGAGACCCAGTACTTC.

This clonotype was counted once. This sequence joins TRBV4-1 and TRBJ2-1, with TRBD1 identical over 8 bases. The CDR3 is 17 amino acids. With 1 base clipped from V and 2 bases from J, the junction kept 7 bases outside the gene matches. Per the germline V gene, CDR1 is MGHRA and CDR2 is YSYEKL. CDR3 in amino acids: CASSQAPGGNTYNEQFF. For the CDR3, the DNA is TGCGCCAGCAGCCAAGCCCCAGGGGGCAATACCTACAATGAGCAGTTCTTC.

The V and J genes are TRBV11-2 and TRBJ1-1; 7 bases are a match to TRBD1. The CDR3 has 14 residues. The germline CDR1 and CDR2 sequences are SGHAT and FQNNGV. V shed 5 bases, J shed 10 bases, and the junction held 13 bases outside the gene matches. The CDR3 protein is CASSQSQLNRGAFF. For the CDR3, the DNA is TGTGCCAGCAGCCAGTCTCAGCTGAACAGGGGAGCTTTCTTT.

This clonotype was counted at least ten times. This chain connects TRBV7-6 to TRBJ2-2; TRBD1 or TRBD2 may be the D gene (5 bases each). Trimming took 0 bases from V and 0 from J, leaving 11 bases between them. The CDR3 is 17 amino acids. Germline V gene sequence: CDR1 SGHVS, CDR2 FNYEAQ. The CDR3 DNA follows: TGTGCCAGCAGCTTAGCGAGGGACGGAACGAACACCGGGGAGCTGTTTTTT. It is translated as CASSLARDGTNTGELFF.

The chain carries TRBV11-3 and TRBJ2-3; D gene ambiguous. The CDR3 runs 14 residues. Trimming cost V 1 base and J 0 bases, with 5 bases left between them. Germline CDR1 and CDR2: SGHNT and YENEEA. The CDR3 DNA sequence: TGTGCCAGCAGCTTAGGAGCTAGCACAGATACGCAGTATTTT. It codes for CASSLGASTDTQYF.

The CDR3 sequence: CASSSLTGGSYEQYF. As DNA, the CDR3 is TGTGCCAGCAGCTCGCTGACAGGTGGATCCTACGAGCAGTACTTC. This chain connects TRBV11-2 to TRBJ2-7, with TRBD1 as a possible D gene (6 bases). This CDR3 comprises 15 residues. The germline gives CDR1 SGHAT, CDR2 FQNNGV. Trimming took 4 bases from V and 1 from J, leaving 14 bases between them. Supplemented by reference TRBV11-2 and TRBJ2-7, the full variable domain reads EAGVAQSPRYKIIEKRQSVAFWCNPISGHATLYWYQQILGQGPKLLIQFQNNGVVDDSQLPKDRFSAERLKGVDSTLKIQPAKLEDSAVYLCASSSLTGGSYEQYFGPGTRLTVT.

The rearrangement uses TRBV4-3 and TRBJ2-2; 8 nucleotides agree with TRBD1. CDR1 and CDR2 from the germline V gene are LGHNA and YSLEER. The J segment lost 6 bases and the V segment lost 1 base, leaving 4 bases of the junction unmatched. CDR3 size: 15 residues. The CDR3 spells CASSQGNRGSGELFF. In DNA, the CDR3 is TGCGCCAGCAGCCAAGGGAACAGGGGGTCCGGGGAGCTGTTTTTT.

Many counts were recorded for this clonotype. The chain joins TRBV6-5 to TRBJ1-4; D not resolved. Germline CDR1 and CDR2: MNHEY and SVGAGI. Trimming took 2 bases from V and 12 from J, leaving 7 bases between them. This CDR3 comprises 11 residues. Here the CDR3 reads CASSYGKELFF. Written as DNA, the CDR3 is TGTGCCAGCAGTTACGGGAAGGAACTGTTTTTT.

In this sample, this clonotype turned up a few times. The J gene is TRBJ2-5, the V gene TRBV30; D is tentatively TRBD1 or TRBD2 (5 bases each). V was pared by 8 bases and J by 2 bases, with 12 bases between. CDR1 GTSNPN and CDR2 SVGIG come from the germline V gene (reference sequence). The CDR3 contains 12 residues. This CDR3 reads CAGGRDQETQYF. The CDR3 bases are TGTGCCGGGGGACGGGATCAAGAGACCCAGTACTTC. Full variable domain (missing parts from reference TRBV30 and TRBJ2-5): SQTIHQWPATLVQPVGSPLSLECTVEGTSNPNLYWYRQAAGRGLQLLFYSVGIGQISSEVPQNLSASRPQDRQFILSSKKLLLSDSGFYLCAGGRDQETQYFGPGTRLLVL.

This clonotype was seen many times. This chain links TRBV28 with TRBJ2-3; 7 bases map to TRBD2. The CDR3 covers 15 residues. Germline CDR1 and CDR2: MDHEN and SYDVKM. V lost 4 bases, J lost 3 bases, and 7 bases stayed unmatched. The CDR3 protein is CASSSRTSGTDTQYF. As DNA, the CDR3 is TGTGCCAGCAGTTCCCGGACTAGTGGTACAGATACGCAGTATTTT.

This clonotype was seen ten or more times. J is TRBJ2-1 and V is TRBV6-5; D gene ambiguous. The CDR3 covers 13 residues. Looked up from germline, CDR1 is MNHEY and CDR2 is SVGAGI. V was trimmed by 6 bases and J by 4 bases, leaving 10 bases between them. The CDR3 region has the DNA TGTGCCAGCAGCATCAGGAAATACAATGAGCAGTTCTTC. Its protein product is CASSIRKYNEQFF.

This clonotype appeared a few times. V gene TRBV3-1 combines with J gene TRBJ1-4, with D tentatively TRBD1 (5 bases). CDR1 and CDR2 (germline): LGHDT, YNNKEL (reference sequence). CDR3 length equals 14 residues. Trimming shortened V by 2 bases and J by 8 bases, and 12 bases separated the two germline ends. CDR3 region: CASSQRGGDEKLFF. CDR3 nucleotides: TGTGCCAGCAGCCAAAGAGGAGGGGACGAAAAACTGTTTTTT.

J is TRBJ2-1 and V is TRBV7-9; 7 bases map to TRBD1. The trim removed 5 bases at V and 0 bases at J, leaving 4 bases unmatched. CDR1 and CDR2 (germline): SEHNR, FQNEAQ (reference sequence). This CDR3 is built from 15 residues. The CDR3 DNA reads TGTGCCAGCAGCCCGGACAGGAGCTCCTACAATGAGCAGTTCTTC. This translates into CASSPDRSSYNEQFF.

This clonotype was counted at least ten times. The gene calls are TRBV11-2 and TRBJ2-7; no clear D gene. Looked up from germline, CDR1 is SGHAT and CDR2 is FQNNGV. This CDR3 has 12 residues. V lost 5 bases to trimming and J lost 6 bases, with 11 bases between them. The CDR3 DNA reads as TGTGCCAGCAGCCCCTCCGTCCCCGAGCAGTACTTC. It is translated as CASSPSVPEQYF.

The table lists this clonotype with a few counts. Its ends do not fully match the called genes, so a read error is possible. The CDR3 bases are TGTGCTAGCAGCCAGACAGGGAAGCAGGAGACCCAGTACTTC. It is translated as CASSQTGKQETQYF. V usage is TRBV7-7 and J usage is TRBJ2-5; 7 nucleotides align to TRBD1. Germline-derived CDR1 and CDR2 are SSHAT and FNYEAQ (reference sequence). The CDR3 is 14 amino acids. The full variable domain, with the rest looked up from reference TRBV7-7 and TRBJ2-5, is GAGVSQSPRYKVTKRGQDVTLRCDPISSHATLYWYQQALGQGPEFLTYFNYEAQPDKSGLPSDRFSAERPEGSISTLTIQRTEQRDSAMYRCASSQTGKQETQYFGPGTRLLVL.

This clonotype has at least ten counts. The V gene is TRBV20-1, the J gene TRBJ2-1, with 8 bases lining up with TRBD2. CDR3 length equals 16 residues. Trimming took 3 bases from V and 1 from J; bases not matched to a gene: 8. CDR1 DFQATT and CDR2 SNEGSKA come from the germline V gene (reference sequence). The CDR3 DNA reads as TGCAGTGCTAGCGCGCGCGGGGGGCGATCCTACAATGAGCAGTTCTTC. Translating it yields CSASARGGRSYNEQFF.

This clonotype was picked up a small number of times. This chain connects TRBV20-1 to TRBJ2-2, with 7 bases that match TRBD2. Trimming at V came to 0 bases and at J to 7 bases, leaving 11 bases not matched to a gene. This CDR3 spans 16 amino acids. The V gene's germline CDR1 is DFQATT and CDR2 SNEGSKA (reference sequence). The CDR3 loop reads CSARDASSGNDGELFF. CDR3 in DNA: TGCAGTGCTAGAGATGCGTCTAGCGGTAATGACGGGGAGCTGTTTTTT.

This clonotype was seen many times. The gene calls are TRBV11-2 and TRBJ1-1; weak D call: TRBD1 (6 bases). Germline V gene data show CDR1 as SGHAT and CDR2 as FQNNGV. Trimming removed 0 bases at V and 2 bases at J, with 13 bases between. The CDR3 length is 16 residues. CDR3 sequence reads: CASSLDHRDLNTEAFF. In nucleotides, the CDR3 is TGTGCCAGCAGCTTAGACCACAGGGACCTCAACACTGAAGCTTTCTTT.

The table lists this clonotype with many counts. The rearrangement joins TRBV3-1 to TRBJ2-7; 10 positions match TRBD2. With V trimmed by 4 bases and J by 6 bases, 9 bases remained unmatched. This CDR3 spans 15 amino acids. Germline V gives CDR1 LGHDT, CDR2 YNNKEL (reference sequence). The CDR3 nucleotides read TGTGCCAGCAGCCCTCGTCTAGCGGGGGAGGGCGAGCAGTACTTC. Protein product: CASSPRLAGEGEQYF.